The rows below give T cell receptor beta chains drawn from one sample of a study of CD8+ T cells in alopecia areata. The repertoire was sequenced with immunoSEQ multiplex PCR; TCRdb's copy has only in-frame clones and lacks some. The table records about 150,000 clones, around 54% of them present only once. Sequenced: CD4+ T cells sorted from blood. The receptors come from a human donor in good health. CDR3s include the opening cysteine and the closing phenylalanine or tryptophan. D genes are given only for firm matches. Clone size is not always given. Where it is, it says once, few, many or a class for expanded clones.

V: TRBV9
J: TRBJ2-6
size: once
D: .
DNA: TGTGCCAGCAGCGTAGCTTCCTTCTCTGGGGCCAACGTCCTGACTTTC
CDR3: CASSVASFSGANVLTF

V: TRBV9
J: TRBJ2-3
size: few
D: TRBD2
DNA: TGTGCCAGCAGCGTACTAGCGGGGACAGATACGCAGTATTTT
CDR3: CASSVLAGTDTQYF

V: TRBV28
J: TRBJ2-1
size: .
D: TRBD2
DNA: TGTGCCAGCAGCCCTCCGGCATCCCGGGGGGGGCAGTTCTTC
CDR3: CASSPPASRGGQFF

V: TRBV20-1
J: TRBJ2-1
size: .
D: .
DNA: TGCAGTGCTAGGAGGAATGAGCAGTTCTTC
CDR3: CSARRNEQFF

V: TRBV30
J: TRBJ2-5
size: few
D: .
DNA: TGTGCCTGGAGTGTACAAGCCGGGACCCAGTACTTC
CDR3: CAWSVQAGTQYF

V: TRBV30
J: TRBJ2-6
size: .
D: .
DNA: TGTGCCTGGAGTTCAGGGCTCAGCGGGGCCAACGTCCTGACTTTC
CDR3: CAWSSGLSGANVLTF

V: TRBV11-2
J: TRBJ2-2
size: .
D: TRBD2
DNA: TGTGCCACCAGGAGCGTAGCGGGAGGGCCTCCCGGGGAGCTGTTTTTT
CDR3: CATRSVAGGPPGELFF

V: TRBV15
J: TRBJ2-3
size: .
D: .
DNA: TGTGCCACCAGCAGCGACGCCAAGGCCAGCACAGATACGCAGTATTTT
CDR3: CATSSDAKASTDTQYF

V: TRBV30
J: TRBJ1-1
size: .
D: .
DNA: TGTGCCTGGAGTGTACCGCTGATGATCACTGAAGCTTTCTTT
CDR3: CAWSVPLMITEAFF

V: TRBV29-1
J: TRBJ2-3
size: .
D: TRBD1
DNA: TGCAGCGCCGAGGGACAGGGGTCCACAGATACGCAGTATTTT
CDR3: CSAEGQGSTDTQYF

V: TRBV10-2
J: TRBJ2-1
size: once
D: TRBD2
DNA: TGCGCCAGCAGTGACACTAGCGGGGCCTACAATGAGCAGTTCTTC
CDR3: CASSDTSGAYNEQFF

V: TRBV29-1
J: TRBJ1-1
size: few
D: .
DNA: TGCAGCGTTCGGCCTGGGACTGAAGCTTTCTTT
CDR3: CSVRPGTEAFF

V: TRBV30
J: TRBJ1-5
size: .
D: .
DNA: TGTGCCTGGACCTCGCAGGGTATGCAGCCCCAGCATTTT
CDR3: CAWTSQGMQPQHF

V: TRBV6-6
J: TRBJ1-5
size: .
D: .
DNA: TGTGCCAGCAGCCTGCCTGGCAATCAGCCCCAGCATTTT
CDR3: CASSLPGNQPQHF

V: TRBV6-1
J: TRBJ2-7
size: once
D: TRBD1
DNA: TGTGCCAGCAGTGAGGGACAGGCCCTCAGGCAGTACTTC
CDR3: CASSEGQALRQYF

V: TRBV29-1
J: TRBJ2-3
size: .
D: TRBD1
DNA: TGCAGCGTTGAATTGAACAGGGGGAAGACAGATACGCAGTATTTT
CDR3: CSVELNRGKTDTQYF

V: TRBV2
J: TRBJ1-4
size: .
D: TRBD1
DNA: TGTGCCAGCAGACCGGGACAGGGGGCTTCTGCTAATGAAAAACTGTTTTTT
CDR3: CASRPGQGASANEKLFF

V: TRBV27
J: TRBJ2-6
size: .
D: .
DNA: TGTGCCAGCAGTCCCCAGGGACGCTCCTCTGGGGCCAACGTCCTGACTTTC
CDR3: CASSPQGRSSGANVLTF

V: TRBV11-2
J: TRBJ2-3
size: .
D: .
DNA: TGTGCCAGCAGCTTAGACTATCGCACAGATACGCAGTATTTT
CDR3: CASSLDYRTDTQYF

V: TRBV5-8
J: TRBJ1-5
size: few
D: .
DNA: TGTGCCAGCAGCCACGTGGTGGGCAATCAGCCCCAGCATTTT
CDR3: CASSHVVGNQPQHF